This T cell receptor beta chain was identified in a study of blood T cells in healthy people across ages. Trimming removed 5 bases at V and 0 bases at J, with 18 bases between. The CDR3 is made up of 17 amino acids. PCR was performed a second time for roughly 7 to 11 cycles using a sample-barcoded 5' primer and a J-beta primer mix. TCRdb reprocessed the 5' RACE reads with MiXCR, giving one entry per CDR3 protein. The top ten hold less than 20% of the sample, which has under 1,000,000 distinct CDR3 sequences, about 45% seen once. Source material: blood. The chain uses TRBV12-3 or TRBV12-4 and TRBJ2-3, with D perhaps matching TRBD1 (6 bases). The clonotype comes from a man older than 75 in good health. DNA of the CDR3: TGTGCCAGCAGTCCCCAGACAGGTGTGATTAGCACAGATACGCAGTATTTT. Translated: CASSPQTGVISTDTQYF.